This T cell receptor (beta chain) was sequenced for a study of T cells in Graves' hyperthyroidism and ophthalmopathy. Trimming took 1 base from V and 6 from J, leaving 7 bases between them. The CDR3 length is 13 residues. TCR beta CDR3 regions were amplified from RNA. First-round RT-PCR targeting the TCR CDR3 was performed with the HTBI primer set. TCRdb re-derived calls from the multiplex PCR reads in MiXCR, one entry per CDR3 protein. The sample includes about 510,000 distinct CDR3 sequences, approximately 15% of them seen just once. This clonotype has at least ten counts. Recently diagnosed hyperthyroidism of less than 2 months' duration affected patients aged 18 to 65. Diagnoses rested on clinical symptoms, serum thyroxine and TRAb, thyroid ultrasound and orbital computed tomography.

The specimen was blood. The V and J genes are TRBV12-3 or TRBV12-4 and TRBJ2-4; no definite D call. The sequence was collected from a woman aged 40 to 50 with Graves' hyperthyroidism. The CDR3 DNA follows: TGTGCCAGCAGTTTAGAACAGCTAAACATTCAGTACTTC. Amino acid sequence: CASSLEQLNIQYF.